This paragraph reports one TCR beta chain. Its specificity is not known. Treatment: roughly 19 received Ad26.COV2.S at low or high dose, single or two shots; about 5 received placebo; per-sample allocation not given. Samples came from day 63 after the first vaccine or placebo injection. This sample was included in a study of Ad26.COV2.S vaccination and SARS-CoV-2 variants. In germline, CDR1 is ENHRY, CDR2 SYGVKD. CDR3 length: 17 residues. With 0 bases clipped from V and 3 bases from J, the junction kept 6 bases outside the gene matches. General study results and limits: Vaccinees and placebo recipients showed similar non-spike TCR breadth.

Data came from immunoSEQ multiplex PCR; TCRdb stores just in-frame clones and leaves some out. The table records some 450,000 clones, less than 95% of them present only once. The genes are TRBV10-3 and TRBJ1-5; 9 bases line up with TRBD1. Specimen: peripheral blood, collected in a trial of Ad26.COV2.S vaccine versus placebo. This TCR was recovered from a person aged 18 to 65 who received the Ad26.COV2.S COVID-19 vaccine or a placebo. CDR3 residues: CAISESGTGSFNQPQHF. The CDR3, as DNA: TGTGCCATCAGTGAGTCAGGGACAGGGTCCTTCAATCAGCCCCAGCATTTT.